These 6 T cell receptor beta chains originate from one sample sequenced in a study of CD8 T cells in ankylosing spondylitis. TCRdb recomputed calls from the 5' RACE reads with MiXCR, one row per CDR3 protein. The sample has about 260,000 distinct CDR3 sequences, 20% seen once. Sequencing was carried out using blood, either unsorted or a sorted T cell fraction (not recorded which). Receptor source: a male donor with ankylosing spondylitis or in good health (not recorded which).

This clonotype was observed at least ten times. The chain employs TRBV7-2 and TRBJ2-5, with D possibly being TRBD1 or TRBD2 (6 bases each). The length of the CDR3 is 15 residues. V shed 5 bases and J shed 4 bases, with 17 bases lying between them. Germline lookup yields CDR1 SGHTA and CDR2 FQGNSA. CDR3 DNA sequence: TGTGCCAGCAGCCTAGGAGGGGGTCCGGGAGAGACCCAGTACTTC. This translates into CASSLGGGPGETQYF.

This clonotype appeared a few times. CDR3 nucleotide sequence: TGTGCCAGCAGCCCGACAGGGGGCTTCTACAATGAGCAGTTCTTC. Protein: CASSPTGGFYNEQFF. The chain joins TRBV7-8 to TRBJ2-1; 10 nucleotides match TRBD1. J lost 3 bases, V lost 5 bases, and 4 bases had no gene match. In germline, CDR1 is SGHVS, CDR2 FQNEAQ. The CDR3 sequence is 15 residues long.

This chain joins TRBV7-6 and TRBJ2-5; 11 bases align to TRBD2. CDR3 length: 16 amino acids. V was clipped by 3 bases and J by 0 bases; unmatched bases: 3. Germline V CDR1 and CDR2: SGHVS, FNYEAQ. This CDR3 reads CASSFGLAGYQETQYF. CDR3 coding DNA: TGTGCCAGCAGCTTTGGACTAGCGGGTTACCAAGAGACCCAGTACTTC.

This clonotype was seen a handful of times. The J gene is TRBJ2-1, the V gene TRBV24-1; possible D gene TRBD2, 6 bases. CDR1 and CDR2 from the germline V gene are KGHDR and SFDVKD. The V gene lost 1 base and the J gene lost 8 bases, with 17 bases spanning the gap. This CDR3 spans 16 amino acids. Here the CDR3 reads CATSDFIQHGGDEQFF. The CDR3 DNA is TGTGCCACCAGTGATTTTATCCAGCACGGAGGGGATGAGCAGTTCTTC.

This clonotype has a count of ten or more. J is TRBJ1-2 and V is TRBV5-1; TRBD1 matches 7 bases. The CDR3 is 13 amino acids. With V trimmed by 3 bases and J by 6 bases, 5 bases remained unmatched. CDR1 and CDR2 from the germline V gene are SGHRS and YFSETQ. CDR3 amino acids: CASSSDGQDGYTF. Here the CDR3 DNA reads TGCGCCAGCAGCTCGGATGGACAGGATGGCTACACCTTC.

Notes on this clonotype: A junction boundary mismatches the germline segment, possibly from a read error. The chain carries TRBV5-1 and TRBJ2-3, with a possible D match to TRBD1 (7 bases). The CDR3 is made up of 17 amino acids. Looked up from germline, CDR1 is SGHRS and CDR2 is YFSETQ. The CDR3 spells CASSGRQGLVGTDMQYF. The CDR3 DNA is TGCGCCAGCAGCGGACGACAGGGACTTGTTGGCACAGATATGCAGTATTTT.